The rows below give T cell receptor beta chains drawn from one sample of a study of regulatory and conventional T cells in RAG deficiency. Assay used: immunoSEQ multiplex PCR; TCRdb lists only in-frame clones, some missing. The table lists about 400 clones, around two fifths of them singletons. Sequencing was carried out using CD8+ T cells sorted from blood. These TCRs come from a human donor with RAG deficiency presenting as severe combined immunodeficiency. The CDR3 runs from the conserved cysteine through the conserved F or W. D genes are given only for firm matches. Clone size, where shown, is once, few, many, or a class for clones that have expanded.

J | size | D | V | CDR3 | DNA
TRBJ1-5 | medium-sized | . | TRBV27 | CASSLMSNQPQHF | TGTGCCAGCAGTTTGATGAGCAATCAGCCCCAGCATTTT
TRBJ2-2 | hyperexpanded | . | TRBV7-3 | CASSFNTGELFF | TGTGCCAGCAGCTTTAACACCGGGGAGCTGTTTTTT
TRBJ1-1 | medium-sized | . | TRBV7-2 | CASSWLNTEAFF | TGTGCCAGCAGCTGGTTGAACACTGAAGCTTTCTTT
TRBJ1-1 | few | . | TRBV27 | CASSYLPTEAFF | TGTGCCAGCAGTTACCTCCCCACTGAAGCTTTCTTT
TRBJ2-7 | . | . | TRBV5-4 | CASSLDPRGWGEQYF | TGTGCCAGCAGCTTGGATCCGCGGGGTTGGGGGGAGCAGTACTTC
TRBJ1-2 | . | . | TRBV5-4 | CASSSEVGYYGYTF | TGTGCCAGCTCCTCAGAGGTCGGCTACTACGGCTACACCTTC
TRBJ2-3 | . | TRBD2 | TRBV7-2 | CASSPLLAGPADTQYF | TGTGCCAGCAGCCCCCTCCTAGCGGGGCCGGCAGATACGCAGTATTTT
TRBJ2-1 | large | . | TRBV6-4 | CASSGDPYNEQFF | TGTGCCAGCAGTGGGGATCCCTACAATGAGCAGTTCTTC
TRBJ1-1 | . | . | TRBV5-1 | CASSGDQNTEAFF | TGTGCCAGCAGCGGTGACCAGAACACTGAAGCTTTCTTT
TRBJ1-5 | . | . | TRBV5-6 | CASSLGARPQHF | TGTGCCAGCAGCTTGGGGGCTAGGCCCCAGCATTTT
TRBJ1-4 | . | . | TRBV21-1 | CASSSGLGYKVHNEKLFF | TGTGCCAGCAGCAGCGGGCTAGGCTACAAGGTGCATAATGAAAAACTGTTTTTT
TRBJ1-2 | . | . | TRBV6-5 | CASSYLGGGSGYTF | TGTGCCAGCAGTTACTTAGGGGGAGGGTCCGGCTACACCTTC
TRBJ2-7 | . | TRBD2 | TRBV2 | CAGVFREGAYEQYF | TGTGCGGGCGTATTCCGGGAGGGAGCCTACGAGCAGTACTTC
TRBJ1-5 | . | . | TRBV7-3 | CASSHLGGSQPQHF | TGTGCCAGCAGCCATCTCGGGGGCAGTCAGCCCCAGCATTTT
TRBJ2-1 | large | . | TRBV5-4 | CASRVYNEQFF | TGTGCCAGCAGGGTCTACAATGAGCAGTTCTTC
TRBJ2-7 | hyperexpanded | . | TRBV9 | CASSASFTYEQYF | TGTGCCAGCAGCGCCAGTTTTACCTACGAGCAGTACTTC
TRBJ2-7 | large | . | TRBV13 | CASSGGAWAYEQYF | TGTGCCAGCAGCGGGGGTGCGTGGGCCTACGAGCAGTACTTC